The clone carrying this T cell receptor beta chain was recorded many times. No antigen is known for it. Amplifying from RNA transcripts, the study obtained TCR beta CDR3 regions. RT-PCR was first run with HTBI primers, then multiplex PCR in a second round. TCRdb used MiXCR to reprocess the multiplex PCR reads, holding one entry per CDR3 protein. The repertoire holds roughly 500,000 distinct CDR3 sequences, about an eighth seen once, with 8% to 10% in the top ten. The sample comes from a study of Graves' ophthalmopathy and Graves' hyperthyroidism. General study results and limits: Clonotypes were expanded in thyroid at above 0.001 frequency, and most also appeared in blood.

From germline, CDR1 is SNHLY and CDR2 FYNNEI. The CDR3 sequence is 13 residues long. Losses at the gene ends were 8 bases for V and 3 bases for J; bases not matched to a gene: 6. Every ophthalmopathy donor presented moderate-to-severe activity, CAS ≥3, NOSPECS ≥4 and duration under 3 months. Sequenced: blood. The origin of this receptor is a young woman with Graves' ophthalmopathy. V usage is TRBV2 and J usage is TRBJ2-5, with 7 bases aligning to TRBD1. CDR3 DNA sequence: TGTGCCAGCGACCGGGACAGAGAAGAGACCCAGTACTTC. This translates into CASDRDREETQYF.